This record looks at one T cell receptor beta chain sequence and its context. This entry comes from a study of control samples from healthy donors and cancer patients. V lost 2 bases and J 5 bases, leaving 7 bases between the germline ends. The germline V gene has CDR1 SQVTM and CDR2 ANQGSEA. The CDR3 is 12 amino acids. Clones were read by immunoSEQ multiplex PCR, and TCRdb kept only the in-frame ones, dropping some. The data show 260,000 or so clones, over 75% seen once. The chain links TRBV29-1 to TRBJ2-4; a possible D gene is TRBD2 (6 bases). The source is a woman aged 60 to 75 with lung cancer. Input material: PBMCs. As DNA, the CDR3 is TGCAGCGTTGAATCGGGGGAAAACATTCAGTACTTC. Its translation: CSVESGENIQYF. Looking up the rest from reference TRBV29-1 and TRBJ2-4 gives the full variable domain: SAVISQKPSRDICQRGTSLTIQCQVDSQVTMMFWYRQQPGQSLTLIATANQGSEATYESGFVIDKFPISRPNLTFSTLTVSNMSPEDSSIYLCSVESGENIQYFGAGTRLSVL.